The T cell receptor (beta chain) under discussion was sequenced for a study of shared clonotypes between healthy human individuals. General study points: How much donors shared clonotypes was expected to be affected by sequencing depth.

This CDR3 contains 15 residues. J lost 6 bases, V lost 6 bases, and 10 bases had no gene match. The germline CDR1 and CDR2 sequences are SNHLY and FYNNEI. Only Caucasian adults living in Nashville, Tennessee made up the donor group. Libraries were prepared by immunoSEQ multiplex PCR; TCRdb keeps only in-frame clonotypes and omits some of them. The sample has fewer than 650,000 clones, around 78% seen once. About this clone itself: No antigen is known for it.

V gene TRBV2 combines with J gene TRBJ2-3, with 9 positions matching TRBD2. The sample comprised PBMCs. The clonotype comes from a woman between 40 and 55 years old in good health. Some clones in this sample may be carry-over from other donors' samples. This CDR3 reads CASRTGAGGADTQYF. DNA for the CDR3: TGTGCCAGCAGGACGGGGGCGGGAGGGGCGGATACGCAGTATTTT. Variable domain in full (rest from reference TRBV2 and TRBJ2-3): EPEVTQTPSHQVTQMGQEVILRCVPISNHLYFYWYRQILGQKVEFLVSFYNNEISEKSEIFDDQFSVERPDGSNFTLKIRSTKLEDSAMYFCASRTGAGGADTQYFGPGTRLTVL.